The clone carrying this T cell receptor (beta chain) came up once. TCRdb's table, derived via immunoSEQ multiplex PCR, lists solely in-frame clones and lacks some. The sample records over 150,000 clones, 85% to 95% being singletons. This specimen comes from a study of T cell responses to AZD1222 COVID-19 vaccine. The germline V gene has CDR1 SEHNR and CDR2 FQNEAQ (reference sequence). The CDR3 spans 15 residues. With 1 base clipped from V and 5 bases from J, the junction kept 5 bases outside the gene matches. Pooling covered second doses at about 4 or about 12 weeks. The origin of this receptor is an adult who received the AZD1222 COVID-19 vaccine. The gene calls are TRBV7-9 and TRBJ1-5, with 7 bases aligning to TRBD1. This sample comprised peripheral blood, obtained 28 days after the second AZD1222 dose. CDR3 residues: CASSLGRGLHQPQHF. In DNA form, the CDR3 reads TGTGCCAGCAGCTTAGGTAGGGGGCTTCATCAGCCCCAGCATTTT.